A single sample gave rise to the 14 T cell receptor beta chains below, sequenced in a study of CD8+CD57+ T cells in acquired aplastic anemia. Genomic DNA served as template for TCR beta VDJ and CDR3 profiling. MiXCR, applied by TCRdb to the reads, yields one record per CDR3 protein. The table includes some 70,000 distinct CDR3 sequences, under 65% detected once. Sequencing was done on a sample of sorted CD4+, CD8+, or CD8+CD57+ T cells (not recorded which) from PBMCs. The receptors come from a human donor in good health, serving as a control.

As DNA, the CDR3 is TGTGCCATCAGTGCCACAGGGCGTAGTGAGAAAGAGACCCAGTACTTC. Protein sequence: CAISATGRSEKETQYF. The chain employs TRBV10-3 and TRBJ2-5; maybe TRBD1 (6 bases). Between the trimmed V and J ends, which lost 4 bases and 3 bases, there was a span of 18 bases. In germline, CDR1 is ENHRY, CDR2 SYGVKD. The CDR3 has 16 amino acids.

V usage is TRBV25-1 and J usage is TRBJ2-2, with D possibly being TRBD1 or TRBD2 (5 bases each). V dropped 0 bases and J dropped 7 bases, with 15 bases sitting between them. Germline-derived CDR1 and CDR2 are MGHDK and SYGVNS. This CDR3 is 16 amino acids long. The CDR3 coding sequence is TGTGCCAGCAGTGAATATACGGGAAGGGGTAGCGGGGAGCTGTTTTTT. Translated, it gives CASSEYTGRGSGELFF.

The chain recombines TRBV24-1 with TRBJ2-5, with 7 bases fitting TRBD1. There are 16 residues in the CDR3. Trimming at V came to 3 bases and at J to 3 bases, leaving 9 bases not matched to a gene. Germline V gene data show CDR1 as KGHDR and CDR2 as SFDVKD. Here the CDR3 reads CATSDGSDRVEETQYF. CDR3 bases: TGTGCCACCAGTGATGGATCCGACAGGGTGGAAGAGACCCAGTACTTC.

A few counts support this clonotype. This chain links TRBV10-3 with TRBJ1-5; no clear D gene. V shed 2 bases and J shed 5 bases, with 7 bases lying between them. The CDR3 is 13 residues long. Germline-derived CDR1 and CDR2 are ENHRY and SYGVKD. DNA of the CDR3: TGTGCCATCAGTGAGGACACTTATCAGCCCCAGCATTTT. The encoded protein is CAISEDTYQPQHF.

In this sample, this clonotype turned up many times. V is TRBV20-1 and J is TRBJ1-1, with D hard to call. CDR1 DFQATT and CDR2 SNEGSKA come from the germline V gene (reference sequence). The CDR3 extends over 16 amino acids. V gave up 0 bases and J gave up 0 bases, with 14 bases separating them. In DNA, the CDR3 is TGCAGTGCTAGAGATAAGAGGGCTAGAGTGAACACTGAAGCTTTCTTT. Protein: CSARDKRARVNTEAFF.

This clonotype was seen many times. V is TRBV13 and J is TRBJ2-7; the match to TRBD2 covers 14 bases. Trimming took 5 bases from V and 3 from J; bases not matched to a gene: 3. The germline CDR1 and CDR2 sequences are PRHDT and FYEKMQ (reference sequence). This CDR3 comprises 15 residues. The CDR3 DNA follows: TGTGCCAGCAGCCACGGGACTAGCGGGAGCTACGAGCAGTACTTC. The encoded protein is CASSHGTSGSYEQYF. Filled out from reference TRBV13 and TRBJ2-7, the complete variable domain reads AAGVIQSPRHLIKEKRETATLKCYPIPRHDTVYWYQQGPGQDPQFLISFYEKMQSDKGSIPDRFSAQQFSDYHSELNMSSLELGDSALYFCASSHGTSGSYEQYFGPGTRLTVT.

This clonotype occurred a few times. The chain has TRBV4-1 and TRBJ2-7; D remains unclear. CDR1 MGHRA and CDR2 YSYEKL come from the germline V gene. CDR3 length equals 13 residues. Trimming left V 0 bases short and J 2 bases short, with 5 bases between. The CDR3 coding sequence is TGCGCCAGCAGCCAAGATGCAGCCTACGAGCAGTACTTC. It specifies CASSQDAAYEQYF.

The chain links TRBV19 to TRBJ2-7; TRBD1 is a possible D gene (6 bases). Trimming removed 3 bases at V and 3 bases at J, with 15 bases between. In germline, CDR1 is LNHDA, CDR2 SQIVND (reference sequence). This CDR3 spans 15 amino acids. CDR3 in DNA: TGTGCCAGTAGTATCCGCGAGGGGACAAACTACGAGCAGTACTTC. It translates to CASSIREGTNYEQYF.

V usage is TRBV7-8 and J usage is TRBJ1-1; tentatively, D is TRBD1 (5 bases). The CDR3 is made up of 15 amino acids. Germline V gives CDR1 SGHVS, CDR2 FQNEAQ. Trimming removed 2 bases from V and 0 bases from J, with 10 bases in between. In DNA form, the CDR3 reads TGTGCCAGCAGCTTATTGGGGGGGTTGAACACTGAAGCTTTCTTT. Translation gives CASSLLGGLNTEAFF.

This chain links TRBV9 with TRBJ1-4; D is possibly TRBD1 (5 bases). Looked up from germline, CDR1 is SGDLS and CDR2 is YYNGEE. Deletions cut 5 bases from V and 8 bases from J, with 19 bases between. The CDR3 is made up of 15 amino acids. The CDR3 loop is CASSGRDGGYEKLFF. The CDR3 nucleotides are TGTGCCAGCAGTGGCCGGGACGGGGGATACGAAAAACTGTTTTTT. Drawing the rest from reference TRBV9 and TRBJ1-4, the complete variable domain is DSGVTQTPKHLITATGQRVTLRCSPRSGDLSVYWYQQSLDQGLQFLIQYYNGEERAKGNILERFSAQQFPDLHSELNLSSLELGDSALYFCASSGRDGGYEKLFFGSGTQLSVL.

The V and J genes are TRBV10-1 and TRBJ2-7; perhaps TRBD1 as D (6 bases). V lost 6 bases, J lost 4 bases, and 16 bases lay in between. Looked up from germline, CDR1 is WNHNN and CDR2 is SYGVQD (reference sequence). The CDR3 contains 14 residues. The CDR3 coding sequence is TGCGCCAGCAGCGACGGACAGCGCGGTTACGAGCAGTACTTC. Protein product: CASSDGQRGYEQYF.

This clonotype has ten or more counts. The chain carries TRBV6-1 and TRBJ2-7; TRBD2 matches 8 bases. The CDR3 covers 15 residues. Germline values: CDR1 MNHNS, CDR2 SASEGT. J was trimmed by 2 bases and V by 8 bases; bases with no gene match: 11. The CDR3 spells CASGSYTSGAYEQYF. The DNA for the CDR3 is TGTGCCAGCGGATCATACACTAGCGGAGCCTACGAGCAGTACTTC.

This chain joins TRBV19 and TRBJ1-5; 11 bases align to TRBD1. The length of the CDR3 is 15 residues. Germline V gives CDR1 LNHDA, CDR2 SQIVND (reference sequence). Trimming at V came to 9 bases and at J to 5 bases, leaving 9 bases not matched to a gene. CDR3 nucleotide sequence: TGTGCCAGCTTCCCCACGGGACAGGGGGATCAGCCCCAGCATTTT. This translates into CASFPTGQGDQPQHF.

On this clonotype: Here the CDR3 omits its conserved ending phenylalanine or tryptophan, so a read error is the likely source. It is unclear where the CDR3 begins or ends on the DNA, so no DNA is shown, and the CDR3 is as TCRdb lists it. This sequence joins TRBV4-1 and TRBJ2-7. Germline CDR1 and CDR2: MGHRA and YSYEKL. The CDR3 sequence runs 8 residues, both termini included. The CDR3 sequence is CASSQVQL.